Below, one T cell receptor beta chain is given with its context. Its antigen is currently unknown. This record belongs to a study of regulatory T cells in long-lasting Graves disease. General observations from the study: Persistent Graves' patients showed less TCR diversity than newly diagnosed patients showed.

The time point here: persistent/refractory GD, antithyroid drugs over 5 years with positive TRAb. Isolated PBMC RNA provided the starting material for the TCR library. HTBI primers from iRepertoire and Arm-PCR of CDR3 regions yielded the TCR beta libraries. TCRdb reprocessed the multiplex PCR reads with MiXCR, giving one entry per CDR3 protein. The data hold about 310,000 distinct CDR3 sequences, with 22% observed a single time. Trimming shortened V by 9 bases and J by 3 bases, and 11 bases separated the two germline ends. CDR1 and CDR2 from the germline V gene are SGHAT and FQNNGV. The length of the CDR3 is 12 residues.

The source is a female donor with Graves disease. The J gene is TRBJ1-2, the V gene TRBV11-2; weak D call: TRBD1 (5 bases). The sequenced sample was peripheral blood mononuclear cells (PBMCs), obtained when the disease was refractory, from a patient treated with antithyroid drugs. The CDR3 spells CASTGWDYGYTF. The DNA for the CDR3 is TGTGCCAGTACAGGTTGGGACTATGGCTACACCTTC.